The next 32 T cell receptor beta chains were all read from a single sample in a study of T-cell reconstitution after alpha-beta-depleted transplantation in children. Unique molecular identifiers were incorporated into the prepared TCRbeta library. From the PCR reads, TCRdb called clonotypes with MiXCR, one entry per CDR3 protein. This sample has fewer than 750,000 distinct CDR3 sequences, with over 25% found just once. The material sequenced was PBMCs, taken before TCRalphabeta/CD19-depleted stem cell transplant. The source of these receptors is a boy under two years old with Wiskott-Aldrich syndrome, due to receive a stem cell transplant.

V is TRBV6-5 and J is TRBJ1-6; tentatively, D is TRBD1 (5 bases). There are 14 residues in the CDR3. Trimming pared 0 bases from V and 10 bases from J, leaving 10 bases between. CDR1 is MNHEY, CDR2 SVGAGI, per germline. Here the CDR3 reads CASSYSGGGSPLHF. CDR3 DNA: TGTGCCAGCAGTTACTCCGGGGGGGGGTCACCCCTCCACTTT.

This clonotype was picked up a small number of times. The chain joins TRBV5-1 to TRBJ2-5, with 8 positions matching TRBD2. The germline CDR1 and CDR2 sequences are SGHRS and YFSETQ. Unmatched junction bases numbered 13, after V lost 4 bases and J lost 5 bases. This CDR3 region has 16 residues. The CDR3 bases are TGCGCCAGCAGCGTCGATCTAACCGGGAGGGGGGAGACCCAGTACTTC. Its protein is CASSVDLTGRGETQYF.

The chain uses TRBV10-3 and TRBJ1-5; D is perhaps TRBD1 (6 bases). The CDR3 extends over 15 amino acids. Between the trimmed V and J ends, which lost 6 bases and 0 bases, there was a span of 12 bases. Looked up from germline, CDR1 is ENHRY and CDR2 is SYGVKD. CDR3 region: CAISGGANSNQPQHF. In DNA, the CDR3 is TGTGCCATCAGCGGGGGGGCTAATAGCAATCAGCCCCAGCATTTT.

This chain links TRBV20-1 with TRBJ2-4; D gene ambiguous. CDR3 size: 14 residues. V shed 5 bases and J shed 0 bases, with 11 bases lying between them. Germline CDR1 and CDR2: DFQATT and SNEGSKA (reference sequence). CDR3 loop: CSALLSVAKNIQYF. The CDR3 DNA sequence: TGCAGTGCTCTATTATCTGTAGCCAAAAACATTCAGTACTTC.

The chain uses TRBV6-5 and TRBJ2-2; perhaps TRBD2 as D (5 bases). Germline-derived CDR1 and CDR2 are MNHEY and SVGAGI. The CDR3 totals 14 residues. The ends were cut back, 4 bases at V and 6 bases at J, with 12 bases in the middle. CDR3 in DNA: TGTGCCAGCAGTTCTCTCCCGGGATCCGGGGAGCTGTTTTTT. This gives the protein CASSSLPGSGELFF.

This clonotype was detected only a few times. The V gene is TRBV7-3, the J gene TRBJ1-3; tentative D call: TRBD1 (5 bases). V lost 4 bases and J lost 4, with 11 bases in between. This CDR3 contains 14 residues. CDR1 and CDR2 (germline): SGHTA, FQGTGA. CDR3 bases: TGTGCCAGCAGCTCAGGGCCAAGGGGAAACACCATATATTTT. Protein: CASSSGPRGNTIYF.

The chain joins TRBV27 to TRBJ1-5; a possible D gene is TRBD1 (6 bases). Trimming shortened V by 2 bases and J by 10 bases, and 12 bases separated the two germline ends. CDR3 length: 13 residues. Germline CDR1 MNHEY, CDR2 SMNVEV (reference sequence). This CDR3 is CASSLEGGNPQHF. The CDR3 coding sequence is TGTGCCAGCAGTTTAGAGGGGGGAAACCCCCAGCATTTT.

This CDR3 reads CSAIPPGLEVDKQYF. Written as DNA, the CDR3 is TGCAGTGCTATTCCCCCCGGACTAGAGGTGGATAAGCAGTACTTC. The rearrangement links TRBV20-1 to TRBJ2-7; the match to TRBD2 covers 7 bases. Germline CDR1 DFQATT, CDR2 SNEGSKA (reference sequence). Losses at the gene ends were 4 bases for V and 8 bases for J; bases not matched to a gene: 17. The CDR3 runs 15 residues.

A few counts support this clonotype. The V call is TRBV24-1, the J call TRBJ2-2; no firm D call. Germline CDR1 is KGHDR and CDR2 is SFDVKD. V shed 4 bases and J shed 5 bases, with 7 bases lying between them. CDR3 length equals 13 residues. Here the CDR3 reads CATSDPRTGELFF. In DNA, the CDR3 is TGTGCCACCAGTGACCCTAGAACCGGGGAGCTGTTTTTT.

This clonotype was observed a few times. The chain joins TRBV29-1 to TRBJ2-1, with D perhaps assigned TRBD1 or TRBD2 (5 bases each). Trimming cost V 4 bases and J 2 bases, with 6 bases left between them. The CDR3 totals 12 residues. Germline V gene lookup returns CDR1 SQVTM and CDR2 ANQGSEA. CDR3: CSVGGTYNEQFF. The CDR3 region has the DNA TGCAGCGTTGGGGGGACCTACAATGAGCAGTTCTTC.

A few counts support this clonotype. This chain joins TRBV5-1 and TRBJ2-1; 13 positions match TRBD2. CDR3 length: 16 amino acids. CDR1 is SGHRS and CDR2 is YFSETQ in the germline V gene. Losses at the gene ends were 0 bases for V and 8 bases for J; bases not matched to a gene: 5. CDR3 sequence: CASSLAGTSGIDEQFF. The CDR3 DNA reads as TGCGCCAGCAGCTTGGCCGGGACTAGCGGGATTGATGAGCAGTTCTTC.

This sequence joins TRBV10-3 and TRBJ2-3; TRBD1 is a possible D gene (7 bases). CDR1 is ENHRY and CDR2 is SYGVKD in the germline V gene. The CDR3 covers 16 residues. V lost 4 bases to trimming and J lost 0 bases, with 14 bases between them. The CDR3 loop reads CAISARGETSTDTQYF. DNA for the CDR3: TGTGCCATCAGTGCCAGGGGGGAAACTAGCACAGATACGCAGTATTTT.

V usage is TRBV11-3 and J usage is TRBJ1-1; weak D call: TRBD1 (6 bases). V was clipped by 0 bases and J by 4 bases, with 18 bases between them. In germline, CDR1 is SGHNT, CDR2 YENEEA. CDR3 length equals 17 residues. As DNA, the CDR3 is TGTGCCAGCAGCTTAGACCCCAGGGGCGCGAGGGGCACTGAAGCTTTCTTT. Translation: CASSLDPRGARGTEAFF. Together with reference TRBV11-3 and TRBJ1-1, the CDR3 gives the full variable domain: EAGVVQSPRYKIIEKKQPVAFWCNPISGHNTLYWYLQNLGQGPELLIRYENEEAVDDSQLPKDRFSAERLKGVDSTLKIQPAELGDSAVYLCASSLDPRGARGTEAFFGQGTRLTVV.

This chain's CDR3 is CASSQADLASYEQYF. The CDR3 region has the DNA TGTGCCAGCAGCCAAGCGGACTTAGCCTCCTACGAGCAGTACTTC. The chain combines TRBV4-2 with TRBJ2-7; a weak D match, TRBD2 (5 bases). CDR1 is LGHNA and CDR2 is YNFKEQ in the germline V gene. CDR3 length: 15 residues. V lost 1 base to trimming and J lost 0 bases, with 10 bases between them.

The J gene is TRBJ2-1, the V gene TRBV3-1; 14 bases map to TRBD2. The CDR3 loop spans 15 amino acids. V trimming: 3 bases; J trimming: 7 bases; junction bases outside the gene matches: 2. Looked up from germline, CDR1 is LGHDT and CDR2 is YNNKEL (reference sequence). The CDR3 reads CASSHRTSGRNEQFF. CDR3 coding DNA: TGTGCCAGCAGCCACAGGACTAGCGGGAGGAATGAGCAGTTCTTC.

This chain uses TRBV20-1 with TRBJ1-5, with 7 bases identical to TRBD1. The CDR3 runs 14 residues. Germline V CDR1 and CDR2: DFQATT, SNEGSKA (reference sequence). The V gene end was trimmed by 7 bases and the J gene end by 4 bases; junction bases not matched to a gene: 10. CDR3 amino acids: CSGIQGNGNQPQHF. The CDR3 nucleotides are TGCAGTGGGATACAGGGGAATGGGAATCAGCCCCAGCATTTT.

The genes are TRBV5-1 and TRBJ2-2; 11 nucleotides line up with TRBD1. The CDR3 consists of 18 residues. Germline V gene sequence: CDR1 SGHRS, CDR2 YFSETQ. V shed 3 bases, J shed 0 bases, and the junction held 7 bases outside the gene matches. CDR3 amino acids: CASSWTGGGFSNTGELFF. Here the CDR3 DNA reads TGCGCCAGCAGCTGGACAGGGGGCGGATTTTCGAACACCGGGGAGCTGTTTTTT.

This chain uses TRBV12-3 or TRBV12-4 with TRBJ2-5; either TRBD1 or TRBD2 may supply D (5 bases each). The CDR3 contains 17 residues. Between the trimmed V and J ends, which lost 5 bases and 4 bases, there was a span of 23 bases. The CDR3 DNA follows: TGTGCCAGCAGTCCCTCAACGGGGCCGATGGACCCAGAGACCCAGTACTTC. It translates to CASSPSTGPMDPETQYF.

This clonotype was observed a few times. Here the CDR3 reads CASSLQGHQETQYF. DNA of the CDR3: TGCGCCAGCAGCTTGCAGGGGCACCAAGAGACCCAGTACTTC. The chain combines TRBV5-1 with TRBJ2-5, with D perhaps matching TRBD1 (6 bases). This CDR3 is 14 amino acids long. CDR1 and CDR2 from the germline V gene are SGHRS and YFSETQ. Trimming shortened V by 1 base and J by 0 bases, and 7 bases separated the two germline ends.

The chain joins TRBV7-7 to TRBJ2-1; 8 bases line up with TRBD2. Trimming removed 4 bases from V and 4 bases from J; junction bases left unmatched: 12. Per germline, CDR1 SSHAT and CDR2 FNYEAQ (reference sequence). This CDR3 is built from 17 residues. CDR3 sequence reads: CASSSIAGTTRYNEQFF. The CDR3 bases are TGTGCCAGCAGCTCCATAGCGGGAACCACCAGATACAATGAGCAGTTCTTC.

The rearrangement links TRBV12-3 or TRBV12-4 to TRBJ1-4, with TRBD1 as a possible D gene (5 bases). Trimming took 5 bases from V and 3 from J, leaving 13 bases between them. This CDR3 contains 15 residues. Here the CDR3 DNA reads TGTGCCAGCAGTGGCGGGGCGATCCCTAATGAAAAACTGTTTTTT. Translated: CASSGGAIPNEKLFF.

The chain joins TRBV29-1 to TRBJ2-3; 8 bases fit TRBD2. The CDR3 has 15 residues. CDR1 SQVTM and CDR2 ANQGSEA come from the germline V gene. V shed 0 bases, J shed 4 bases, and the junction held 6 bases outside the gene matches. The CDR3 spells CSVEEGGTRSDTQYF. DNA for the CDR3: TGCAGCGTTGAAGAGGGCGGGACTAGATCAGATACGCAGTATTTT.

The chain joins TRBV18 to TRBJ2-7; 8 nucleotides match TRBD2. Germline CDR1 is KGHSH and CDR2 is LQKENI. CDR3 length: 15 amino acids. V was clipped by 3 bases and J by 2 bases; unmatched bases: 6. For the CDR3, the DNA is TGTGCCAGCTCACCCACTAGCGGAGAAACCTACGAGCAGTACTTC. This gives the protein CASSPTSGETYEQYF.

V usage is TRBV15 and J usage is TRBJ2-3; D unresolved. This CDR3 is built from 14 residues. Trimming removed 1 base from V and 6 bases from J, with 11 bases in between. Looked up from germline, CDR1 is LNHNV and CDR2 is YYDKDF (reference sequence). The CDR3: CATSRVQESDTQYF. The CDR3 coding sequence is TGTGCCACCAGCAGAGTTCAGGAGTCGGATACGCAGTATTTT.

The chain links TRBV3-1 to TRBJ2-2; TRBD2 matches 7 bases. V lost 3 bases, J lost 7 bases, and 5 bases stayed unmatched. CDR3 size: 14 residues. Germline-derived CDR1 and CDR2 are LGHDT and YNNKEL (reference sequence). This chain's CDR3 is CASSQAGDHGELFF. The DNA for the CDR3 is TGTGCCAGCAGCCAGGCGGGAGACCACGGGGAGCTGTTTTTT.

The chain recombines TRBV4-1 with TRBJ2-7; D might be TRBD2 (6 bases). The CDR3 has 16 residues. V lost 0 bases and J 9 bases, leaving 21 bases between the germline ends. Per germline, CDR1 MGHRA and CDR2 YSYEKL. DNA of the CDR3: TGCGCCAGCAGCCAAGACTCATCGGGACTCCCAGACGGGCAGTACTTC. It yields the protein CASSQDSSGLPDGQYF.

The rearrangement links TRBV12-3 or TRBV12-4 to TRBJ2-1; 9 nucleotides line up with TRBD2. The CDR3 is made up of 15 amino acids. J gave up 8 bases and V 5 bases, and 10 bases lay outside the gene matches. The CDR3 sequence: CASSLSGSKSYEQFF. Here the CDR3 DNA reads TGTGCCAGCAGTCTTAGCGGGAGTAAGAGCTATGAGCAGTTCTTC.

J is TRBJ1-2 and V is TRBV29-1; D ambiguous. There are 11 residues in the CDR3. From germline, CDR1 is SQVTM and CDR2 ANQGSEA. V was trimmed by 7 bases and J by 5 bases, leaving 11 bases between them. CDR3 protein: CSGVGQYGYTF. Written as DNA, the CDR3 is TGCAGCGGGGTAGGGCAGTATGGCTACACCTTC.

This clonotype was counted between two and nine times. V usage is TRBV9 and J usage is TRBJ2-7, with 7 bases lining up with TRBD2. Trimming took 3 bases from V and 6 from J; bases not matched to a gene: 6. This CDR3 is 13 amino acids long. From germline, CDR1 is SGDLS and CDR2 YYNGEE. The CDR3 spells CASSGGLGSEQYF. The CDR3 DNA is TGTGCCAGCAGCGGAGGACTAGGCAGCGAGCAGTACTTC.

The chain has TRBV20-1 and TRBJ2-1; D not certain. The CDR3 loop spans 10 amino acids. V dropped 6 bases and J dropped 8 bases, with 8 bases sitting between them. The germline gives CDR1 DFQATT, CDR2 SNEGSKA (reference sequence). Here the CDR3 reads CSAEIHEQFF. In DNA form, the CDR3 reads TGCAGTGCCGAGATTCATGAGCAGTTCTTC.

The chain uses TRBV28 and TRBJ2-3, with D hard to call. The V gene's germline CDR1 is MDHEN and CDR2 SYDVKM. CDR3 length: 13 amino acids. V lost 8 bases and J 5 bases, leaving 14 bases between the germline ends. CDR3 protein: CASSRANRDTQYF. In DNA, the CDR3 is TGTGCCAGCTCGCGCGCGAACCGAGATACGCAGTATTTT.

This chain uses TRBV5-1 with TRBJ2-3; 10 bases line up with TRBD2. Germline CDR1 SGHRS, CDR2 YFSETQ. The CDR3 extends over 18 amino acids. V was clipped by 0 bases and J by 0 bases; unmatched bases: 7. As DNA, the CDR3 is TGCGCCAGCAGCTTGGGGCTAGCGGGAGTTTCTAGCACAGATACGCAGTATTTT. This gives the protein CASSLGLAGVSSTDTQYF.